These 32 T cell receptor beta chains were sequenced from one sample in a study of blood T cell repertoires in COVID-19. The protocol was immunoSEQ multiplex PCR, while the TCRdb copy is restricted to in-frame clones and leaves out a portion. The sample has some 200,000 clones; about four fifths are singletons. What was sequenced was peripheral blood. Receptors were obtained from a woman between 50 and 59 years old with active or convalescent COVID-19.

The chain recombines TRBV5-8 with TRBJ1-5; D perhaps matches TRBD1 (5 bases). In germline, CDR1 is SGHTS, CDR2 YDEGEE. CDR3 length: 14 residues. Trimming removed 6 bases from V and 4 bases from J, with 14 bases in between. This chain's CDR3 is CASIDRFGNQPQHF. DNA of the CDR3: TGTGCCAGCATCGACAGATTTGGGAATCAGCCCCAGCATTTT.

The table lists this clone with many counts. The rearrangement joins TRBV11-2 to TRBJ1-2; TRBD1 aligns across 8 bases. V shed 4 bases and J 4 bases; nucleotides not matched to a gene: 8. There are 15 residues in the CDR3. The germline gives CDR1 SGHAT, CDR2 FQNNGV. The CDR3 region has the DNA TGTGCCAGCAGCTGGGGACAGGCCGTTCCCTATGGCTACACCTTC. This gives the protein CASSWGQAVPYGYTF.

The rearrangement links TRBV3-1 (or the pseudogene TRBV3-2) to TRBJ1-4; a possible D gene is TRBD1 (6 bases). The CDR3 loop spans 17 amino acids. V was pared by 4 bases and J by 7 bases, with 22 bases between. CDR1 is LGHDT and CDR2 is YNNKEL in the germline V gene (reference sequence). The CDR3 nucleotides read TGTGCCAGCAGCCGCCCATTAGGGGGGGCGTCGCGTGAAAAACTGTTTTTT. This gives the protein CASSRPLGGASREKLFF.

V and J are TRBV19 and TRBJ2-3, with no clear D. Germline CDR1 reads LNHDA; CDR2 reads SQIVND (reference sequence). The CDR3 loop spans 14 amino acids. Trimming stripped 5 bases from V and 3 bases from J, with 12 bases between. CDR3 coding DNA: TGTGCCAGTAGTCCCTGGCGGAAGACAGATACGCAGTATTTT. As protein: CASSPWRKTDTQYF.

The chain employs TRBV4-1 and TRBJ2-1, with a tentative D call TRBD2 (5 bases). V was pared by 4 bases and J by 5 bases, with 15 bases between. This CDR3 comprises 15 residues. Germline lookup yields CDR1 MGHRA and CDR2 YSYEKL. CDR3 sequence (DNA): TGCGCCAGCAGCCTCGGAAACGGGAAAGACAATGAGCAGTTCTTC. It encodes CASSLGNGKDNEQFF.

The chain carries TRBV9 and TRBJ2-7; D is possibly TRBD1 (6 bases). Trimming removed 0 bases from V and 1 base from J, with 8 bases in between. Germline CDR1 and CDR2: SGDLS and YYNGEE. The CDR3 is 14 amino acids. The chain's CDR3 is CASSVVTGSYEQYV. CDR3 DNA sequence: TGTGCCAGCAGCGTAGTAACAGGGTCCTACGAGCAGTACGTC.

V usage is TRBV5-1 and J usage is TRBJ2-2, with D perhaps matching TRBD1 (6 bases). The CDR3 is 15 residues long. Germline CDR1 is SGHRS and CDR2 is YFSETQ. Trimming removed 5 bases from V and 3 bases from J, with 14 bases in between. CDR3 amino acids: CASRTTGLDTGELFF. The CDR3, as DNA: TGCGCCAGCAGAACCACAGGGCTGGACACCGGGGAGCTGTTTTTT.

DNA for the CDR3: TGTGCCACCAGTGACTCGTATAGCAATCAGCCCCAGCATTTT. Translation: CATSDSYSNQPQHF. This chain joins TRBV24-1 and TRBJ1-5; no clear D. CDR3 length: 14 amino acids. CDR1 is KGHDR, CDR2 SFDVKD, per germline. Trimming took off 4 bases at V and 0 bases at J, with 6 bases between the two ends.

This clone was picked up one time. The rearrangement links TRBV6-5 to TRBJ2-7, with TRBD1 identical over 7 bases. Per the germline V gene, CDR1 is MNHEY and CDR2 is SVGAGI. This CDR3 has 15 residues. V was pared by 10 bases and J by 6 bases, with 18 bases of the junction left unmatched. The CDR3: CATQEDRWGLGEQYV. CDR3 coding DNA: TGTGCCACCCAAGAGGACAGGTGGGGGTTAGGCGAGCAGTACGTC.

J is TRBJ1-1 and V is TRBV2; TRBD1 aligns across 10 bases. V dropped 6 bases and J dropped 0; count of bases not matched to a gene: 7. There are 16 residues in the CDR3. Germline CDR1 reads SNHLY; CDR2 reads FYNNEI. CDR3 protein: CASRARTGGMNTEAFF. The CDR3 DNA sequence: TGTGCCAGCAGGGCTAGGACAGGGGGTATGAACACTGAAGCTTTCTTT.

The J gene is TRBJ1-6, the V gene TRBV6-6; D unclear. V lost 6 bases and J lost 9, with 18 bases in between. From germline, CDR1 is MNHNY and CDR2 SVGAGI (reference sequence). The CDR3 runs to 15 residues. DNA for the CDR3: TGTGCCAGCAGGTCATCGGCAGTCCGGGGTTCACCCCTCCACTTT. This encodes CASRSSAVRGSPLHF.

V usage is TRBV7-2 and J usage is TRBJ1-4; a possible D gene is TRBD1 (6 bases). This CDR3 contains 13 residues. V shed 1 base and J shed 6 bases, with 6 bases lying between them. The germline V gene has CDR1 SGHTA and CDR2 FQGNSA. CDR3 sequence (DNA): TGTGCCAGCAGCTTAGGGACAGATGAAAAACTGTTTTTT. The encoded protein is CASSLGTDEKLFF.

The rearrangement links TRBV7-8 to TRBJ2-5, with D unresolved. The CDR3 is 16 amino acids. Germline V gene sequence: CDR1 SGHVS, CDR2 FQNEAQ. The V and J ends lost 7 bases and 5 bases respectively, with 23 bases between them. CDR3 amino acids: CASIPNGLATRETQYF. The DNA for the CDR3 is TGTGCCAGCATCCCAAATGGTTTGGCGACTCGGGAGACCCAGTACTTC.

Only a few counts were recorded for this clone. The chain carries TRBV11-2 and TRBJ2-7, with no clear D. CDR3 length equals 14 residues. CDR1 and CDR2 (germline): SGHAT, FQNNGV. With 4 bases removed from V and 6 bases from J, the gap between germline ends came to 16 bases. The CDR3 nucleotides read TGTGCCAGCAGCTCCTTACGGTATAGAAGCGAGCAGTACGTC. The encoded protein is CASSSLRYRSEQYV.

This clone was recorded a few times. The chain recombines TRBV6-5 with TRBJ1-5; D remains ambiguous. Germline loops: CDR1 MNHEY, CDR2 SVGAGI. V shed 2 bases and J shed 11 bases, with 10 bases lying between them. The CDR3 sequence is 12 residues long. CDR3 region: CASSYGPPAQHF. CDR3 sequence (DNA): TGTGCCAGCAGTTACGGGCCACCAGCCCAGCATTTT.

Concerning this clone: Other nucleotide sequences from this sample produce the same CDR3. CDR3 coding DNA: TGCGCCAGCAGCTTAGGAGGGGCTGGAAACACCATATATTTT. Translated: CASSLGGAGNTIYF. V gene TRBV5-1 combines with J gene TRBJ1-3; weak D call: TRBD1 (5 bases). Trimming shortened V by 2 bases and J by 2 bases, and 8 bases separated the two germline ends. There are 14 residues in the CDR3. Germline V CDR1 and CDR2: SGHRS, YFSETQ.

The J gene is TRBJ2-1, the V gene TRBV7-7; D is ambiguous. V was pared by 1 base and J by 4 bases, with 5 bases between. Germline-derived CDR1 and CDR2 are SSHAT and FNYEAQ (reference sequence). The CDR3 is 13 amino acids. The CDR3: CASSLDSYNEQFF. The CDR3 DNA is TGTGCCAGCAGCTTAGACAGTTACAATGAGCAGTTCTTC. The full variable domain, with the rest looked up from reference TRBV7-7 and TRBJ2-1, is GAGVSQSPRYKVTKRGQDVTLRCDPISSHATLYWYQQALGQGPEFLTYFNYEAQPDKSGLPSDRFSAERPEGSISTLTIQRTEQRDSAMYRCASSLDSYNEQFFGPGTRLTVL.

The rearrangement links TRBV28 to TRBJ1-5; D is perhaps TRBD1 (6 bases). Germline V gives CDR1 MDHEN, CDR2 SYDVKM. The CDR3 is made up of 15 amino acids. V gave up 5 bases and J gave up 2 bases, with 13 bases separating them. CDR3 amino acids: CASSLQGWGNQPQHF. Written as DNA, the CDR3 is TGTGCCAGCAGTCTACAGGGATGGGGCAATCAGCCCCAGCATTTT.

The chain recombines TRBV19 with TRBJ1-5; the D gene is possibly TRBD1 (5 bases). Germline assignment: CDR1 LNHDA and CDR2 SQIVND (reference sequence). The ends were cut back, 4 bases at V and 9 bases at J, with 16 bases in the middle. The CDR3 is 14 residues long. CDR3 sequence (DNA): TGTGCCAGTAGTACCAGGGCAGAACCTCGGCCCCAGCATTTT. Its protein product is CASSTRAEPRPQHF.

V usage is TRBV10-1 and J usage is TRBJ1-3; D remains unclear. The CDR3 covers 17 residues. V was clipped by 6 bases and J by 1 base, with 19 bases between them. Germline CDR1 reads WNHNN; CDR2 reads SYGVQD (reference sequence). The CDR3 DNA reads as TGCGCCAGCAGCTCCGGGGTCCAGCGCAATTCTGGAAACACCATATATTTT. Translated: CASSSGVQRNSGNTIYF.

J is TRBJ2-5 and V is TRBV5-1; tentative D call: TRBD2 (7 bases). Germline V lookup: CDR1 SGHRS, CDR2 YFSETQ. The CDR3 has 17 residues. V was clipped by 6 bases and J by 4 bases, with 25 bases between them. In DNA, the CDR3 is TGCGCCAGCAAGGGTCCCGGGGGGCAATCCGGGAGAGAGACCCAGTACTTC. Translating gives CASKGPGGQSGRETQYF.

A remark on this clone: Other DNA sequences in the same sample also yield this CDR3. The rearrangement uses TRBV4-1 and TRBJ2-3, with 9 bases that match TRBD2. Unmatched junction bases numbered 8, after V lost 4 bases and J lost 3 bases. The CDR3 contains 16 residues. Germline assignment: CDR1 MGHRA and CDR2 YSYEKL. The CDR3 DNA reads TGCGCCAGCAGCCGGGGATTAGCGGGGGCAACAGATACGCAGTATTTT. Translating it yields CASSRGLAGATDTQYF.

The chain employs TRBV7-9 and TRBJ1-6, with a weak D call TRBD1 (5 bases). V was cut by 5 bases and J by 6 bases, with 11 bases left in between. Germline V gene lookup returns CDR1 SEHNR and CDR2 FQNEAQ (reference sequence). The CDR3 runs 14 residues. Here the CDR3 reads CASSQGLFNSPLHF. The CDR3 coding sequence is TGTGCCAGCAGCCAGGGTCTTTTTAATTCACCCCTCCACTTT.

V gene TRBV5-1 combines with J gene TRBJ1-5; 8 nucleotides align to TRBD1. The germline V gene encodes CDR1 SGHRS and CDR2 YFSETQ. V trimming: 3 bases; J trimming: 6 bases; junction bases outside the gene matches: 2. The CDR3 sequence is 13 residues long. This CDR3 is CASSYDRGQPQHF. CDR3 bases: TGCGCCAGCAGCTACGACAGGGGTCAGCCCCAGCATTTT. The full variable domain, in which reference TRBV5-1 and TRBJ1-5 provide the parts outside the CDR3, is KAGVTQTPRYLIKTRGQQVTLSCSPISGHRSVSWYQQTPGQGLQFLFEYFSETQRNKGNFPGRFSGRQFSNSRSEMNVSTLELGDSALYLCASSYDRGQPQHFGDGTRLSIL.

The rearrangement uses TRBV19 and TRBJ1-1; 9 nucleotides align to TRBD1. Looked up from germline, CDR1 is LNHDA and CDR2 is SQIVND (reference sequence). This CDR3 region has 13 residues. V was pared by 11 bases and J by 6 bases, with 10 bases of the junction left unmatched. CDR3 in amino acids: CAVGGTGLPEAFF. CDR3 DNA: TGTGCCGTAGGGGGGACAGGGTTACCTGAAGCTTTCTTT.

The V gene is TRBV4-1, the J gene TRBJ1-2; 10 bases are shared with TRBD1. Germline CDR1 and CDR2: MGHRA and YSYEKL. Germline trimming cut 1 base from V and 8 bases from J; bases unmatched to any gene: 4. The CDR3 loop spans 14 amino acids. The chain's CDR3 is CASSQGGTGVGYTF. CDR3 bases: TGCGCCAGCAGCCAAGGGGGGACAGGGGTCGGCTACACCTTC.

This clone was seen a single time. V gene TRBV28 combines with J gene TRBJ2-5; 10 bases match TRBD1. CDR3 length: 16 amino acids. After removal of 6 bases from V and 7 bases from J, the junction contained 14 bases not matched to a gene. Looked up from germline, CDR1 is MDHEN and CDR2 is SYDVKM. CDR3 nucleotide sequence: TGTGCCAGCAGCCTTCCGTTTAGGACAGGGGGAGGGACCCAGTACTTC. Its translation: CASSLPFRTGGGTQYF.

This chain connects TRBV18 to TRBJ2-3; a possible D gene is TRBD2 (5 bases). The germline V and J ends were trimmed by 1 base and 14 bases, with 16 bases remaining between them. CDR1 KGHSH and CDR2 LQKENI come from the germline V gene. The CDR3 length is 13 residues. CDR3 nucleotides: TGTGCCAGCTCACCACGAAAGGACGGGGAGTCGTATTTT. Its translation: CASSPRKDGESYF.

This sequence joins TRBV2 and TRBJ1-5; D is ambiguous. CDR1 and CDR2 (germline): SNHLY, FYNNEI. V was shortened by 5 bases and J by 4 bases, with 9 bases between the two germline ends. The CDR3 is 13 residues long. The CDR3 sequence is CASSLSPNQPQHF. The CDR3 nucleotides are TGTGCCAGCAGTCTAAGTCCTAATCAGCCCCAGCATTTT.

The chain couples TRBV15 to TRBJ2-3, with TRBD1 identical over 9 bases. After removal of 5 bases from V and 1 base from J, the junction contained 1 base not matched to a gene. CDR3 length: 14 residues. CDR1 LNHNV and CDR2 YYDKDF come from the germline V gene (reference sequence). The CDR3 region is CATSRTGGTDTQYF. The DNA for the CDR3 is TGTGCCACCAGCCGGACAGGGGGCACAGATACGCAGTATTTT.

CDR3 in DNA: TGTGCCAGCAGCTTGGGGGTAGGGACACCGTCTTCTGCTTTCTTT. Translating it yields CASSLGVGTPSSAFF. The chain uses TRBV7-9 and TRBJ1-1; tentative D call: TRBD1 (6 bases). The CDR3 is made up of 15 amino acids. V was pared by 3 bases and J by 11 bases, with 22 bases between. Germline V CDR1 and CDR2: SEHNR, FQNEAQ (reference sequence).

This clone was observed a single time. The J gene is TRBJ1-1, the V gene TRBV27; unclear D gene. Trimming pared 2 bases from V and 4 bases from J, leaving 11 bases between. The CDR3 is 14 amino acids. Germline V lookup: CDR1 MNHEY, CDR2 SMNVEV (reference sequence). In nucleotides, the CDR3 is TGTGCCAGCAGTTTAATGTCGGGAGGCACTGAAGCTTTCTTT. Its translation: CASSLMSGGTEAFF.